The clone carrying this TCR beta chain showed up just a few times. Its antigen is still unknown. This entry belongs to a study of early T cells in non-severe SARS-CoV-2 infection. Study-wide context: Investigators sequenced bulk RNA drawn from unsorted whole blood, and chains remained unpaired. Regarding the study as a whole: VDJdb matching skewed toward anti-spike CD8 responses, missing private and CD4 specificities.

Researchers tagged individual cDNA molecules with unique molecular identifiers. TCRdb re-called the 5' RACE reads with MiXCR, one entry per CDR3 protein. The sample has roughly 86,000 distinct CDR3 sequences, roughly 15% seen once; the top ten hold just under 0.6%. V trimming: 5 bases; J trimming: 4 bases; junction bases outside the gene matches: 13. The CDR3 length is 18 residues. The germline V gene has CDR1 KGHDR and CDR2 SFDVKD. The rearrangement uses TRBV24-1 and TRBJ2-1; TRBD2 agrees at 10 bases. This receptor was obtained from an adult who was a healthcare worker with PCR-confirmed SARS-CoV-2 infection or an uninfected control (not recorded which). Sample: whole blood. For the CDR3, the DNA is TGTGCCACCAGTGCCGCTACAAGGCTAGCGGGGGAATACAATGAGCAGTTCTTC. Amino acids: CATSAATRLAGEYNEQFF.